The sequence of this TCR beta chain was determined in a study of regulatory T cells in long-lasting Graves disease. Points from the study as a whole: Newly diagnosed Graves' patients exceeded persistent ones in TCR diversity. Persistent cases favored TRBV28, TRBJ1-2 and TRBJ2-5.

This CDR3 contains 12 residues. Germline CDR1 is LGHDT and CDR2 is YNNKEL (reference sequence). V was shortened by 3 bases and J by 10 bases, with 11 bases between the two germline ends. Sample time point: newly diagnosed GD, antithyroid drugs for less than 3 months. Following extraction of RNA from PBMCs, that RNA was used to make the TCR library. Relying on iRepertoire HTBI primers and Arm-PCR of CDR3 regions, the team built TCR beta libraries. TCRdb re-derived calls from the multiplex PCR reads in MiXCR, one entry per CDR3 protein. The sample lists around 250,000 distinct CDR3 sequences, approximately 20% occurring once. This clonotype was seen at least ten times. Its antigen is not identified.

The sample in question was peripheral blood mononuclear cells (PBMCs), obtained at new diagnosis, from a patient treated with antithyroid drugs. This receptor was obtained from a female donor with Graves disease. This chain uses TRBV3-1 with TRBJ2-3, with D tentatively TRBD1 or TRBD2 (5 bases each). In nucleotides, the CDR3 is TGTGCCAGCAGCCATAGGGACGTCGCGCAGTATTTT. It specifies CASSHRDVAQYF.